This T cell receptor (beta chain) was sequenced for a study of identifying expanded T cells in peripheral blood. Whole-study results and caveats: Variance in clone template counts between approximately two-week samples significantly increased with total template count across all healthy donors. Differentially abundant clones: roughly 1.2 between replicates, around 17 at about two weeks, under 25 at four.

Healthy donors had no documented immune events, such as infections, while sampled. This clone came up once. The antigen remains unidentified. The CDR3 runs to 15 residues. V dropped 2 bases and J dropped 4 bases, with 14 bases sitting between them. In germline, CDR1 is MDHEN, CDR2 SYDVKM. Sequencing was performed with immunoSEQ multiplex PCR; in TCRdb, only in-frame clones are kept and a portion is missing. This table holds 85,000 to 95,000 clones, about nine tenths found once. The sample taken for sequencing was blood. J is TRBJ1-1 and V is TRBV28; no clear D gene. The clonotype comes from a person aged 18 to 70 in good health. Written as DNA, the CDR3 is TGTGCCAGCAGTTTAGTCGGGCGGTCGGGCACTGAAGCTTTCTTT. Amino acids: CASSLVGRSGTEAFF.